This record concerns one TCR beta chain sequence. Its antigen is unknown. TCRdb recomputed calls from the 5' RACE reads with MiXCR, one row per CDR3 protein. The sample comprises about half a million distinct CDR3 sequences, roughly 20% of which are singletons, and 9% to 15% rests with the top ten. These data belong to a study of T-cell memory formation after mild COVID-19. General study findings and limits: CD4+ bias marked clones expanding day 15 to 37, unlike balanced contracting clones.

CDR3 length: 15 amino acids. V dropped 4 bases and J dropped 5; count of bases not matched to a gene: 8. CDR1 and CDR2 (germline): LGHDT, YNNKEL (reference sequence). Sequencing was performed on PBMCs or a T cell subset sorted from them (not recorded which). The sequence derives from an adult woman who had mild COVID-19 (a few samples of this study predate the infection). Cell type and time point are not known. This chain joins TRBV3-1 and TRBJ2-5; 9 positions match TRBD1. In nucleotides, the CDR3 is TGTGCCAGCAGCCCCTGGGACAGGGAGAGGGAGACCCAGTACTTC. Amino acid sequence: CASSPWDRERETQYF.